This T cell receptor (beta chain) was found in a study of shared clonotypes between healthy human individuals. V lost 7 bases to trimming and J lost 1 base; unmatched junction nucleotides: 7. The CDR3 sequence is 15 residues long. Looked up from germline, CDR1 is MGHDK and CDR2 is SYGVNS. Note on this clone: Antigen: not known.

The protocol was immunoSEQ multiplex PCR, while the TCRdb copy is restricted to in-frame clones and leaves out a portion. The sample shows about 1 million clones, more than 65% of them seen only once. Study outcomes and limitations: Clonotype sharing across several donors was observed for around 4.8% of naive CD4 clonotypes.

The sample comprised memory CD4+ T cells sorted from blood. As for subset: CD45RA-negative fraction. The source is a young man in good health. J is TRBJ2-3 and V is TRBV25-1, with 8 bases aligning to TRBD2. This CDR3 reads CASTNTGGRTDTQYF. Written as DNA, the CDR3 is TGTGCCAGCACGAATACGGGGGGGCGCACAGATACGCAGTATTTT.